The clone carrying this T cell receptor (beta chain) showed up just a few times. Its antigen is unknown. Treatment specified: oral pan-JAK inhibitor, 5-10 mg twice daily. This specimen comes from a study of CD8+ T cells in alopecia areata. About the study: The study gave treated patients oral tofacitinib at 5 to 10 mg twice daily. Findings and limits, study-wide: Whereas mice showed it more clearly, TCR sharing across patients was murkier, possibly because of HLA. Affected lesional scalp, above all in alopecia totalis/universalis, was more clonal than normal scalp.

Once RNA had been extracted, it was reverse transcribed into cDNA to act as the sequencing template. TCRdb keeps only in-frame clones here, not all; method: immunoSEQ multiplex PCR. The table has around 210,000 clones, over 60% seen once; the top ten hold around 4%. The material was CD4+ T cells sorted from blood, obtained at week 4, from a patient treated with tofacitinib. This TCR derives from a human donor with alopecia areata.

The CDR3 protein is CASSQSGGRTDTQYF. The DNA of the CDR3 is TGTGCCAGCAGCCAAAGCGGGGGGCGCACAGATACGCAGTATTTT. This sequence joins TRBV4-2 and TRBJ2-3, with 9 bases matching TRBD2. Unmatched junction bases numbered 1, after V lost 2 bases and J lost 1 base. Germline assignment: CDR1 LGHNA and CDR2 YNFKEQ. This CDR3 is built from 15 residues.